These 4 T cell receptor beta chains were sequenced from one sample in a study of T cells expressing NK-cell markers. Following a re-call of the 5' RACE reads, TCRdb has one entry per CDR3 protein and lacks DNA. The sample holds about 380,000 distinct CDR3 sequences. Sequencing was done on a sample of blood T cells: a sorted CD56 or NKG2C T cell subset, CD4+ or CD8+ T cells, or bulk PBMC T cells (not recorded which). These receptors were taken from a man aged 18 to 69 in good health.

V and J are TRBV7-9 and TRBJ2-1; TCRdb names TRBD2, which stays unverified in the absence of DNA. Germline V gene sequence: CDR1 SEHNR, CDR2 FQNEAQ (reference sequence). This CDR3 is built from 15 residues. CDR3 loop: CASSLRLAGGFEQFF.

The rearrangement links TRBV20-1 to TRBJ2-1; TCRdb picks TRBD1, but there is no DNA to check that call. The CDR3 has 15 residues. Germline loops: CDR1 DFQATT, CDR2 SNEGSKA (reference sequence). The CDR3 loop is CSARGRGAAYNEQFF.

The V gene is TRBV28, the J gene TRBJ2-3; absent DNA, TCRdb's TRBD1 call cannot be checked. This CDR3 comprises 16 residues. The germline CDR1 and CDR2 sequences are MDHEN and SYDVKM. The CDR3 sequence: CASSSPGQGGIYTQYF.

CDR3 loop: CASSQEPPGITEAFF. The chain joins TRBV3-1 to TRBJ1-1; the TCRdb call, TRBD1, lacks DNA for checking. Germline V CDR1 and CDR2: LGHDT, YNNKEL (reference sequence). The CDR3 contains 15 residues.